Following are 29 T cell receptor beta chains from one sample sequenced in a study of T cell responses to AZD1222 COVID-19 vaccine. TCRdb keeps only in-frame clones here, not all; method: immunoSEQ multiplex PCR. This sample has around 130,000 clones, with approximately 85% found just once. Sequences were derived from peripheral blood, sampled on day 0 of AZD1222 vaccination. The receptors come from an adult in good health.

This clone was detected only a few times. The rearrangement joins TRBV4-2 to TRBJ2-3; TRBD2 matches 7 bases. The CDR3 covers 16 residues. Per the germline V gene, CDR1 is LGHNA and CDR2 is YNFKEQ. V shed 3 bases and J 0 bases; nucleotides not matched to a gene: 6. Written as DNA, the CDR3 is TGTGCCAGCAGCCAGGGGGACTACCTGAGCACAGATACGCAGTATTTT. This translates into CASSQGDYLSTDTQYF.

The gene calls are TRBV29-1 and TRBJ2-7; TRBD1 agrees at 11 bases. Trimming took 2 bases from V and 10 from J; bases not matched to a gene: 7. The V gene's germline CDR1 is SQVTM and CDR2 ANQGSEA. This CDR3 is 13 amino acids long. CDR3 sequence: CSVEPGQGDQQYF. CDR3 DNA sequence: TGCAGCGTTGAACCGGGACAGGGGGACCAACAGTACTTC.

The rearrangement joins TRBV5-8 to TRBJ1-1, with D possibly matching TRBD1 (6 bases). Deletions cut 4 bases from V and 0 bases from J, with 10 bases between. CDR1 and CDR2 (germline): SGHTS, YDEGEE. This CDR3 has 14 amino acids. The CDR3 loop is CASSGWTVNTEAFF. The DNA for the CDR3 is TGTGCCAGCAGCGGATGGACAGTGAACACTGAAGCTTTCTTT.

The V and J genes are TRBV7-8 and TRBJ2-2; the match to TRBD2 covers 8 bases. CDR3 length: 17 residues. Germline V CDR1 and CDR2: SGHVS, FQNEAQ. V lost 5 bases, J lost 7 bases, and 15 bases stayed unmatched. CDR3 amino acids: CASSPKALGSGVGELFF. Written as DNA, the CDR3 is TGTGCCAGCAGCCCTAAGGCCCTGGGTAGCGGGGTCGGGGAGCTGTTTTTT.

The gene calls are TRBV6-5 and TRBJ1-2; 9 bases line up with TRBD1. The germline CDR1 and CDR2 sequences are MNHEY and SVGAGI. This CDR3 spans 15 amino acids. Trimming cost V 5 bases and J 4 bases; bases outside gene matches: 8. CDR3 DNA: TGTGCCAGCAGTCAATCCGGGACAGGGCCCTATGGCTACACCTTC. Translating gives CASSQSGTGPYGYTF.

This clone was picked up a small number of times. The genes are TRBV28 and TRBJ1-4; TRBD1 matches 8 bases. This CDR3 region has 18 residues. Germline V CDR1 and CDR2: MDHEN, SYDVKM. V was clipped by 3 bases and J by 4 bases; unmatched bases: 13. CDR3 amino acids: CASSFIGQGVLGNEKLFF. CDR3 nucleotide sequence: TGTGCCAGCAGTTTCATAGGACAGGGTGTCTTGGGTAATGAAAAACTGTTTTTT.

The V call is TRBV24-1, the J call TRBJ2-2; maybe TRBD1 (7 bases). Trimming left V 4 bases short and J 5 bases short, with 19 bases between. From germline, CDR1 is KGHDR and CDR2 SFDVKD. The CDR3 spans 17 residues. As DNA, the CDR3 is TGTGCCACCAGTGACCAGGACAGGCGGGGAGGAACCGGGGAGCTGTTTTTT. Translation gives CATSDQDRRGGTGELFF.

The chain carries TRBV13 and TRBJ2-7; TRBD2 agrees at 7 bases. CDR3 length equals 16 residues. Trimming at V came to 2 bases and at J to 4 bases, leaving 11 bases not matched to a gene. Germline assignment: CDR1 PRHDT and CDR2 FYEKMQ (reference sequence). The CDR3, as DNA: TGTGCCAGCAGCTTAACGTTCCCGGGACTACGTTACGAGCAGTACTTC. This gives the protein CASSLTFPGLRYEQYF.

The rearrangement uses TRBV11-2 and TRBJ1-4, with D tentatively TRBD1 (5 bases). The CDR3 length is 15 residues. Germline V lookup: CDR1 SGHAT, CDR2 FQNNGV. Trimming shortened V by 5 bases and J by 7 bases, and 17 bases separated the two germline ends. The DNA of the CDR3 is TGTGCCAGCAGCCAGGGCCAGGGAGGCGGTGAAAAACTGTTTTTT. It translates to CASSQGQGGGEKLFF.

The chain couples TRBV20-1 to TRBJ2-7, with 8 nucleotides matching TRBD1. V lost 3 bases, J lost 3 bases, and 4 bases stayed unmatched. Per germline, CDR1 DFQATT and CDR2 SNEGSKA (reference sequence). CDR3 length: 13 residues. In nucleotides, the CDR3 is TGCAGTGCTAGTTCAGGGGGCGTCTACGAGCAGTACTTC. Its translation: CSASSGGVYEQYF.

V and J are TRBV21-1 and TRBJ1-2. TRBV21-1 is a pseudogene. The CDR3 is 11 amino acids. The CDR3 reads CASFHRSGYTF. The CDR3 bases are TGTGCCAGCTTCCACCGATCCGGCTACACCTTC.

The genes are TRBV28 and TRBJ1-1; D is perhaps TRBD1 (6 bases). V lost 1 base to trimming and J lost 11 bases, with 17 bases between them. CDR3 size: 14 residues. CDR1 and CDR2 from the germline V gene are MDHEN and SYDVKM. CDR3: CASSLLGGLAGAFF. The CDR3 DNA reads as TGTGCCAGCAGTTTATTAGGGGGACTGGCTGGGGCTTTCTTT. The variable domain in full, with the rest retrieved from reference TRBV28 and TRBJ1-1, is DVKVTQSSRYLVKRTGEKVFLECVQDMDHENMFWYRQDPGLGLRLIYFSYDVKMKEKGDIPEGYSVSREKKERFSLILESASTNQTSMYLCASSLLGGLAGAFFGQGTRLTVV.

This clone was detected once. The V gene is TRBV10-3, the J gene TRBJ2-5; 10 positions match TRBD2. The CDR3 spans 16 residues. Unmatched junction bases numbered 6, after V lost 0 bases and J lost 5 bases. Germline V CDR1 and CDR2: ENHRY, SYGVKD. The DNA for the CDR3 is TGTGCCATCAGTGAGTCCCAGCGGGGGGGCCGGGAGACCCAGTACTTC. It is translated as CAISESQRGGRETQYF.

The CDR3 sequence is CASSQDLAVVYEQYF. The CDR3 DNA is TGTGCCAGCAGCCAAGATCTAGCGGTAGTCTACGAGCAGTACTTC. The V call is TRBV4-2, the J call TRBJ2-7, with 7 bases identical to TRBD2. The germline V gene encodes CDR1 LGHNA and CDR2 YNFKEQ. The J segment lost 3 bases and the V segment lost 0 bases, leaving 5 bases of the junction unmatched. This CDR3 spans 15 amino acids.

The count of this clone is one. The chain's CDR3 is CASSSSTSYPDYEQYF. The CDR3 region has the DNA TGTGCCAGCAGTTCCTCGACTTCTTACCCGGACTACGAGCAGTACTTC. The chain uses TRBV6-5 and TRBJ2-7; D call uncertain. The CDR3 consists of 16 residues. Germline CDR1 is MNHEY and CDR2 is SVGAGI. V lost 4 bases and J lost 3, with 19 bases in between.

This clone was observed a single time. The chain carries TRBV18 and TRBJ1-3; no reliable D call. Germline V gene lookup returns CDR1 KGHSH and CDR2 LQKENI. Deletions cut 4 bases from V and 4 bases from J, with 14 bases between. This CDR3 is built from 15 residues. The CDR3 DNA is TGTGCCAGCTCACGTTCACTTGTAGAAGGAAACACCATATATTTT. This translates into CASSRSLVEGNTIYF.

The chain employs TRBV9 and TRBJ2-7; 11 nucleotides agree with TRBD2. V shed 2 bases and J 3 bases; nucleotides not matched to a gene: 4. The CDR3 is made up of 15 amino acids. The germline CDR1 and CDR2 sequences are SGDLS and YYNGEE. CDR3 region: CASSVSGTSGYEQYF. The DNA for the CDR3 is TGTGCCAGCAGCGTTTCCGGGACTAGCGGCTACGAGCAGTACTTC.

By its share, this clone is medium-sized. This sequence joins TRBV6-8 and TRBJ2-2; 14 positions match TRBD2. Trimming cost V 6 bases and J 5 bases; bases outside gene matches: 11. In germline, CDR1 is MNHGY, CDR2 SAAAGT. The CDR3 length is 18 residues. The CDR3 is CASRLLGLAGGKTGELFF. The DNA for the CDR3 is TGTGCCAGCAGACTCCTCGGACTAGCGGGGGGCAAGACCGGGGAGCTGTTTTTT.

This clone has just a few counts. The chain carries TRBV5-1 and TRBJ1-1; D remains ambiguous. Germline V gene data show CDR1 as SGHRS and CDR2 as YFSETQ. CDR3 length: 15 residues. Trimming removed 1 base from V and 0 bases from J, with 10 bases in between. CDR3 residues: CASSLSTYMNTEAFF. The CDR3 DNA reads TGCGCCAGCAGCTTGTCCACCTATATGAACACTGAAGCTTTCTTT.

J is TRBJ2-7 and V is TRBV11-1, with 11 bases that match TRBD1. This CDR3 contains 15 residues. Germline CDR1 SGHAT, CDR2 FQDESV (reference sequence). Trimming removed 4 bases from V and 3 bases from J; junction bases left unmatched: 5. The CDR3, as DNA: TGTGCCAGCAGCTCCGGGACAGGGGGATTCTACGAGCAGTACTTC. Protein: CASSSGTGGFYEQYF.

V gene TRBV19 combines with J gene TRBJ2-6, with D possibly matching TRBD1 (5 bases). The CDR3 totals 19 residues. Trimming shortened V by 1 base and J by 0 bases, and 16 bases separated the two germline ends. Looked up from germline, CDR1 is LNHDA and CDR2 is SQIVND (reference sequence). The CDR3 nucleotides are TGTGCCAGTAGTATAGGGTTTGGCAGGGTGAGCTCTGGGGCCAACGTCCTGACTTTC. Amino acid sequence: CASSIGFGRVSSGANVLTF.

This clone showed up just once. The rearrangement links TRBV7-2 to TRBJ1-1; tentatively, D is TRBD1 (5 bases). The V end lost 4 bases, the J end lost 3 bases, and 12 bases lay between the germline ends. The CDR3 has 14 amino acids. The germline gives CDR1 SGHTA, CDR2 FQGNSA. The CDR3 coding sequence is TGTGCCAGCAGCTCTATACGGGGGTACACTGAAGCTTTCTTT. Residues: CASSSIRGYTEAFF.

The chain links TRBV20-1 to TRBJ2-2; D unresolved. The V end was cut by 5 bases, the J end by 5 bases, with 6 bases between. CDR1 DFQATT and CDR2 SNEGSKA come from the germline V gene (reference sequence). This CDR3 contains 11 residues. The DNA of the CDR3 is TGCAGTGCTCCATTTACCGGGGAGCTGTTTTTT. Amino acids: CSAPFTGELFF.

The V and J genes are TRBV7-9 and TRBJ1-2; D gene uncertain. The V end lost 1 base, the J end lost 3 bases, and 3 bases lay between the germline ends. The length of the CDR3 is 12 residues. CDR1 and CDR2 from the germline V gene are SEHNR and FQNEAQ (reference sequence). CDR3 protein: CASSLDDYGYTF. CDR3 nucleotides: TGTGCCAGCAGCTTAGATGACTATGGCTACACCTTC.

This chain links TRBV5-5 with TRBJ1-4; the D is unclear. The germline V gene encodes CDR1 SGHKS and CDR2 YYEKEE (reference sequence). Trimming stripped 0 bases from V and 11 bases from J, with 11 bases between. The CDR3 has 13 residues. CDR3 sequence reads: CASSLGGLGKLFF. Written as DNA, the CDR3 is TGTGCCAGCAGCTTGGGCGGATTGGGGAAACTGTTTTTT.

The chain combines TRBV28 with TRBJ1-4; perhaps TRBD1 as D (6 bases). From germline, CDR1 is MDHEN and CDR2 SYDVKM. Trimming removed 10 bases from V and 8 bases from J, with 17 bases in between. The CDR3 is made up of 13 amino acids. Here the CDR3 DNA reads TGTGCCACCACCCCAGGGGTTCAGGAAAAACTGTTTTTT. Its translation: CATTPGVQEKLFF.

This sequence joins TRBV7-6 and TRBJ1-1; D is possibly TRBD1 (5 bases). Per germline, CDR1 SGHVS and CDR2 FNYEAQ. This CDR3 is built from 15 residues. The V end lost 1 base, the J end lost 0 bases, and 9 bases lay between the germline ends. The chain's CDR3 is CASSLEQVMNTEAFF. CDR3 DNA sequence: TGTGCCAGCAGCTTAGAACAGGTTATGAACACTGAAGCTTTCTTT.

CDR3 protein: CASSIQGNTEAFF. In DNA form, the CDR3 reads TGTGCCAGTAGTATACAGGGGAACACTGAAGCTTTCTTT. The chain couples TRBV19 to TRBJ1-1; D might be TRBD1 (5 bases). Trimming left V 2 bases short and J 1 base short, with 5 bases between. The CDR3 is made up of 13 amino acids. Looked up from germline, CDR1 is LNHDA and CDR2 is SQIVND (reference sequence).

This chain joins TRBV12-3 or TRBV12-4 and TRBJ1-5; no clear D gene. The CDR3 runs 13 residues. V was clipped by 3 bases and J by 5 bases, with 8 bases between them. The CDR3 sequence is CASSFKSYQPQHF. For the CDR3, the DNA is TGTGCCAGCAGTTTCAAGTCATATCAGCCCCAGCATTTT.